These 18 T cell receptor beta chains were all obtained from the same sample, sequenced in a study of blood T cell repertoires in COVID-19. The assay was immunoSEQ multiplex PCR, and TCRdb's table has in-frame clones only and misses some. The sample holds 250,000 to 300,000 clones; around 83% are singletons and the top ten take 5.7%. Input material: peripheral blood. The source is an older man with acute or convalescent COVID-19.

V and J are TRBV3-1 (or the pseudogene TRBV3-2) and TRBJ2-3; 7 bases align to TRBD1. V lost 1 base, J lost 5 bases, and 3 bases stayed unmatched. The CDR3 is 14 amino acids. The V gene's germline CDR1 is LGHDT and CDR2 YNNKEL (reference sequence). The CDR3 bases are TGTGCCAGCAGCCAAGCCCAGGGGGTAGATACGCAGTATTTT. This gives the protein CASSQAQGVDTQYF.

V and J are TRBV18 and TRBJ2-6; D is unclear. The CDR3 has 20 residues. V gave up 2 bases and J gave up 0 bases, with 20 bases separating them. CDR1 KGHSH and CDR2 LQKENI come from the germline V gene. DNA for the CDR3: TGTGCCAGCTCACCAGTATCGATCTCAAGCCTCTTCTCTGGGGCCAACGTCCTGACTTTC. Translation gives CASSPVSISSLFSGANVLTF.

The chain combines TRBV27 with TRBJ1-2, with D perhaps TRBD1 (6 bases). The CDR3 is 15 amino acids. Germline values: CDR1 MNHEY, CDR2 SMNVEV (reference sequence). V gave up 3 bases and J gave up 4 bases, with 15 bases separating them. In DNA form, the CDR3 reads TGTGCCAGCAGTTTGGCCCCGACAGGACCCTATGGCTACACCTTC. This gives the protein CASSLAPTGPYGYTF.

This clone was seen a handful of times. At the DNA level, this CDR3 is encoded by other sequences in the same sample as well. The J gene is TRBJ2-7, the V gene TRBV5-1, with 9 bases identical to TRBD1. The CDR3 runs to 14 residues. V was pared by 3 bases and J by 0 bases, with 1 base of the junction left unmatched. Germline CDR1 and CDR2: SGHRS and YFSETQ. CDR3 in DNA: TGCGCCAGCAGCTCGGGACAGGGCTCCTACGAGCAGTACTTC. Translating gives CASSSGQGSYEQYF.

The gene calls are TRBV18 and TRBJ2-7, with 8 bases identical to TRBD2. The trim removed 1 base at V and 7 bases at J, leaving 6 bases unmatched. Germline-derived CDR1 and CDR2 are KGHSH and LQKENI. The CDR3 is made up of 14 amino acids. The CDR3 sequence is CASSPLGGGQEQYF. Here the CDR3 DNA reads TGTGCCAGCTCACCACTTGGCGGGGGGCAAGAGCAGTACTTC.

The V and J genes are TRBV6-5 and TRBJ1-2, with unresolved D. Per germline, CDR1 MNHEY and CDR2 SVGAGI. This CDR3 has 13 amino acids. V was pared by 11 bases and J by 3 bases, with 16 bases between. The CDR3 loop reads CAPPFWEDYGYTF. In nucleotides, the CDR3 is TGTGCCCCGCCCTTTTGGGAGGACTATGGCTACACCTTC.

The sample holds one count of this clone. J is TRBJ2-6 and V is TRBV19; no firm D call. V was cut by 6 bases and J by 1 base, with 7 bases left in between. CDR3 length: 14 residues. From germline, CDR1 is LNHDA and CDR2 SQIVND (reference sequence). The CDR3, as DNA: TGTGCCAGTAGGAAAACTTCTGGGGCCAACGTCCTGACTTTC. Its protein product is CASRKTSGANVLTF. The whole variable domain, filled in from reference TRBV19 and TRBJ2-6, reads DGGITQSPKYLFRKEGQNVTLSCEQNLNHDAMYWYRQDPGQGLRLIYYSQIVNDFQKGDIAEGYSVSREKKESFPLTVTSAQKNPTAFYLCASRKTSGANVLTFGAGSRLTVL.

This clone showed up just once. CDR3 bases: TGTGCCAGCATACTGAGCGGGGGGCACCAAGAGACCCAGTACTTC. It encodes CASILSGGHQETQYF. This rearrangement joins TRBV5-6 to TRBJ2-5; 9 bases agree with TRBD2. CDR1 SGHDT and CDR2 YYEEEE come from the germline V gene. Losses at the gene ends were 6 bases for V and 0 bases for J; bases not matched to a gene: 6. This CDR3 spans 15 amino acids.

The V call is TRBV18, the J call TRBJ2-1; 12 bases align to TRBD2. The CDR3 length is 17 residues. Trimming took 0 bases from V and 5 from J; bases not matched to a gene: 5. Germline values: CDR1 KGHSH, CDR2 LQKENI. In DNA form, the CDR3 reads TGTGCCAGCTCACCACCGAGGACTAGCGGGATACACAATGAGCAGTTCTTC. Protein sequence: CASSPPRTSGIHNEQFF.

The chain is built from TRBV19 and TRBJ2-1; the match to TRBD2 covers 8 bases. CDR1 and CDR2 from the germline V gene are LNHDA and SQIVND (reference sequence). The CDR3 covers 15 residues. The V gene end was trimmed by 9 bases and the J gene end by 2 bases; junction bases not matched to a gene: 9. The CDR3 here is CASSDRSGTYNEQFF. The CDR3 bases are TGTGCCAGCTCGGATCGTAGCGGGACCTACAATGAGCAGTTCTTC.

The gene calls are TRBV6-5 and TRBJ2-7; the match to TRBD1 covers 11 bases. Germline CDR1 and CDR2: MNHEY and SVGAGI. The trim removed 5 bases at V and 6 bases at J, leaving 3 bases unmatched. This CDR3 has 13 residues. The CDR3 coding sequence is TGTGCCAGCAGTCAGGACAGGGGGCCCGAGCAGTACTTC. This translates into CASSQDRGPEQYF.

The CDR3: CSVEFVWGLALQETQYF. As DNA, the CDR3 is TGCAGCGTTGAATTTGTTTGGGGACTAGCGCTTCAAGAGACCCAGTACTTC. This chain links TRBV29-1 with TRBJ2-5; 10 bases line up with TRBD2. J lost 2 bases, V lost 2 bases, and 11 bases had no gene match. This CDR3 region has 17 residues. Germline V CDR1 and CDR2: SQVTM, ANQGSEA. Together with reference TRBV29-1 and TRBJ2-5, the CDR3 gives the full variable domain: SAVISQKPSRDICQRGTSLTIQCQVDSQVTMMFWYRQQPGQSLTLIATANQGSEATYESGFVIDKFPISRPNLTFSTLTVSNMSPEDSSIYLCSVEFVWGLALQETQYFGPGTRLLVL.

The rearrangement joins TRBV19 to TRBJ1-1; D is undetermined. Per the germline V gene, CDR1 is LNHDA and CDR2 is SQIVND (reference sequence). The V end lost 3 bases, the J end lost 5 bases, and 19 bases lay between the germline ends. The CDR3 runs 16 residues. The chain's CDR3 is CASSINPTIRPTEAFF. The CDR3, as DNA: TGTGCCAGTAGTATTAACCCAACAATTCGCCCGACTGAAGCTTTCTTT.

This clone showed up many times. V gene TRBV28 combines with J gene TRBJ1-1; 7 bases map to TRBD1. V gave up 2 bases and J gave up 3 bases; unmatched junction bases: 3. The CDR3 spans 14 residues. Germline lookup yields CDR1 MDHEN and CDR2 SYDVKM. The CDR3 spells CASSLGTAYTEAFF. CDR3 nucleotide sequence: TGTGCCAGCAGTTTAGGGACAGCCTACACTGAAGCTTTCTTT. Based on the CDR3 plus reference TRBV28 and TRBJ1-1, the full variable domain is DVKVTQSSRYLVKRTGEKVFLECVQDMDHENMFWYRQDPGLGLRLIYFSYDVKMKEKGDIPEGYSVSREKKERFSLILESASTNQTSMYLCASSLGTAYTEAFFGQGTRLTVV.

DNA of the CDR3: TGTGCCAGCAGCCATACTACCAGCAACAATGAGCAGTTCTTC. This sequence encodes CASSHTTSNNEQFF. The gene calls are TRBV3-1 (or the pseudogene TRBV3-2) and TRBJ2-1; no firm D call. Trimming left V 3 bases short and J 5 bases short, with 11 bases between. Germline CDR1 is LGHDT and CDR2 is YNNKEL (reference sequence). The CDR3 runs 14 residues.

Here the CDR3 reads CASSLARDRGETQYF. The CDR3 DNA sequence: TGTGCCAGCAGCTTAGCAAGGGACAGGGGAGAGACCCAGTACTTC. The V gene is TRBV7-9, the J gene TRBJ2-5, with 10 bases identical to TRBD1. CDR3 size: 15 residues. Germline loops: CDR1 SEHNR, CDR2 FQNEAQ (reference sequence). Unmatched junction bases numbered 2, after V lost 0 bases and J lost 4 bases.

The rearrangement joins TRBV3-1 (or the pseudogene TRBV3-2) to TRBJ2-1; 7 nucleotides line up with TRBD2. This CDR3 has 16 amino acids. Germline V gene lookup returns CDR1 LGHDT and CDR2 YNNKEL (reference sequence). V was pared by 2 bases and J by 1 base, with 5 bases of the junction left unmatched. CDR3 loop: CASSQTGAGSYNEQFF. The CDR3 DNA is TGTGCCAGCAGCCAAACGGGAGCGGGATCCTACAATGAGCAGTTCTTC.

The chain has TRBV19 and TRBJ2-1; 8 bases are a match to TRBD2. Germline CDR1 and CDR2: LNHDA and SQIVND (reference sequence). The trim removed 8 bases at V and 5 bases at J, leaving 8 bases unmatched. The CDR3 loop spans 14 amino acids. The CDR3 is CASAGGAGNNEQFF. In DNA form, the CDR3 reads TGTGCCAGTGCGGGGGGAGCGGGGAACAATGAGCAGTTCTTC.